This T cell receptor beta chain was retrieved from a study of blood T cell repertoires in COVID-19. As for the study in general: Both acute and convalescent COVID-19 samples were obtained from the United States, Italy and Spain.

The ends were cut back, 8 bases at V and 2 bases at J, with 12 bases in the middle. This CDR3 is built from 13 residues. The authors' processing: By means of reference gene primer amplification, nucleated cell counts were estimated. Sequenced by immunoSEQ multiplex PCR; TCRdb stores in-frame clones only, minus some. Clone size and the V and J calls come from that table; the DNA yielded D and trimming. The table has some 240,000 clones, approximately 80% seen once; the top ten hold around 13%. This TCR came from a human donor in a cohort sampled during active COVID-19. V gene TRBV12-3 or TRBV12-4 combines with J gene TRBJ1-1, with D possibly matching TRBD1 (5 bases). What was sequenced was peripheral blood. This chain's CDR3 is CASLYGGNTEAFF. DNA for the CDR3: TGTGCCAGCCTTTACGGGGGAAACACTGAAGCTTTCTTT.